The rows below give T cell receptor beta chains drawn from one sample of a study of blood T cell repertoires in COVID-19. The assay was immunoSEQ multiplex PCR, and TCRdb's table has in-frame clones only and misses some. The top ten clones hold roughly 0.99% of a sample with hundreds of thousands of clones, roughly nine tenths of them seen once. The sample comprised PBMCs or T cells enriched from blood (not recorded which). These receptors all come from a young man who had recovered from COVID-19. Both conserved end residues are part of each CDR3.

j_call,v_call,cdr3_aa
TRBJ1-2,TRBV3-1/TRBV3-2,CASSQVPGTGFGGYTF
TRBJ1-6,TRBV9,CASSAEVGSYNSPLHF
TRBJ2-5,TRBV7-3,CASSFATGTSETQYF
TRBJ2-6,TRBV5-4,CASSSQGAFSGANVLTF
TRBJ1-2,TRBV3-1/TRBV3-2,CASSQDGAGYGYTF
TRBJ2-7,TRBV6-2/TRBV6-3,CASSPGGGPYEQYF
TRBJ2-7,TRBV5-1,CASSLISGGWDYEQYF
TRBJ2-7,TRBV5-5,CASSWRLAGADEQYF
TRBJ1-5,TRBV18,CASSPNSRNQPQHF
TRBJ2-7,TRBV4-1,CASSQGQLQGEQYF
TRBJ2-7,TRBV6-4,CATGLAGVRSEQYF
TRBJ2-7,TRBV29-1,CSVDRAGEQYF
TRBJ1-6,TRBV12-3/TRBV12-4,CASSSNSPLHF
TRBJ2-1,TRBV7-9,CASTPALAGVYNEQFF
TRBJ2-1,TRBV2,CASTREYYNEQFF
TRBJ1-2,TRBV11-3,CASSSNRYLNNYGYTF
TRBJ1-2,TRBV5-1,CASSFTGTGTSGYTF
TRBJ1-2,TRBV18,CASSPTANYGYTF
TRBJ1-2,TRBV19,CASSGYYGYTF
TRBJ1-5,TRBV24-1,CATSAGQFNQPQHF
TRBJ2-7,TRBV5-4,CATEAGGGLASYEQYF
TRBJ2-7,TRBV24-1,CATSVRGVVYEQYF
TRBJ1-2,TRBV19,CASSITGYYGYTF
TRBJ1-2,TRBV18,CASSPAPSGGGGYTF
TRBJ1-2,TRBV28,CASSSETIGGYTF
TRBJ2-2,TRBV6-5,CAGGVAGATGELFF
TRBJ2-7,TRBV27,CASSLNLPTLRGEQYF
TRBJ1-4,TRBV3-1/TRBV3-2,CASSLDSLNEKLFF
TRBJ2-1,TRBV4-1,CASSQDQSLRGGYNEQFF
TRBJ1-1,TRBV5-1,CASSWGRRYTEAFF
TRBJ2-1,TRBV27,CASRLPGQGLNEQFF
TRBJ2-2,TRBV18,CASSPWAKFTGELFF
TRBJ2-1,TRBV27,CASSGGRAQFF
TRBJ2-7,TRBV4-3,CASSPRTSQGEQYF
TRBJ2-1,TRBV24-1,CATSVPGRDDNEQFF
TRBJ2-1,TRBV9,CASSSRTSGGSVEQFF
TRBJ2-7,TRBV6-1,CASSDYGGAGYEQYF
TRBJ2-7,TRBV18,CASSPGPDEQYF
TRBJ1-5,TRBV3-1/TRBV3-2,CASSQGADSNQPQHF
TRBJ1-5,TRBV19,CASSMPGQGLNQPQHF
TRBJ2-7,TRBV18,CASSPMTSNDEQYF
TRBJ1-2,TRBV24-1,CATSKLGSGYTF
TRBJ1-2,TRBV27,CASSLFQGVGGYTF
TRBJ2-1,TRBV6-2/TRBV6-3,CASSYGGRNEQFF
TRBJ2-6,TRBV27,CASSFLASGGHSGANVLTF
TRBJ2-2,TRBV9,CASSVAASANTGELFF
TRBJ2-7,TRBV6-5,CASSWDNSYEQYF
TRBJ1-1,TRBV5-1,CASRSGQGYTEAFF
TRBJ1-2,TRBV5-4,CASSSNVGGWGYTF